A selection of T cell receptor beta chains follows, all from one sample in a study of CD8 T cells in ankylosing spondylitis. A single record per CDR3 protein comes from TCRdb applying MiXCR to the 5' RACE reads. The top ten hold less than 8.5% of the sample, which has roughly 200,000 distinct CDR3 sequences, 20% to 30% seen once. Sequencing was performed on blood, either unsorted or a sorted T cell fraction (not recorded which). All receptors come from a male donor with ankylosing spondylitis or in good health (not recorded which). The CDR3 runs from the conserved cysteine through the conserved F or W. D genes are given only for firm matches. The size field is filled for only some rows; it gives once, few, many or a size class.

J gene: TRBJ1-5; clone size: few; V gene: TRBV6-2/TRBV6-3; D gene: .; CDR3 length: 13; CDR3 DNA: TGTGCCAGCAGTTACTCCACTGGTCAGCCCCAGCATTTT; CDR3 protein: CASSYSTGQPQHF
J gene: TRBJ2-7; clone size: .; V gene: TRBV20-1; D gene: TRBD1; CDR3 length: 14; CDR3 DNA: TGCAGTGCAACCGGACAGGGAAGAAACTACGAGCAGTACTTC; CDR3 protein: CSATGQGRNYEQYF
J gene: TRBJ2-7; clone size: few; V gene: TRBV11-2; D gene: .; CDR3 length: 13; CDR3 DNA: TGTGCCAGCAGCAACGGTGAATGGTACGAGCAGTACTTC; CDR3 protein: CASSNGEWYEQYF
J gene: TRBJ1-4; clone size: .; V gene: TRBV7-3; D gene: TRBD1; CDR3 length: 15; CDR3 DNA: TGTGCCAGCAGCTCCACCATGACAGGGTCCCCCGACCTGTTTTTT; CDR3 protein: CASSSTMTGSPDLFF
J gene: TRBJ2-1; clone size: many; V gene: TRBV10-2; D gene: TRBD2; CDR3 length: 17; CDR3 DNA: TGCGCCAGCAGTGAGCCGGGGACTATCGCCTCCTACAATGAGCAGTTCTTC; CDR3 protein: CASSEPGTIASYNEQFF
J gene: TRBJ2-7; clone size: many; V gene: TRBV29-1; D gene: .; CDR3 length: 12; CDR3 DNA: TGCAGCGTTTGTTCCAACCCCTACGAGCAGTACTTC; CDR3 protein: CSVCSNPYEQYF
J gene: TRBJ2-2; clone size: many; V gene: TRBV6-1; D gene: .; CDR3 length: 15; CDR3 DNA: TGTGCCAGCAGCCAACCGGGAGCTAACACCGGGGAGCTGTTTTTT; CDR3 protein: CASSQPGANTGELFF
J gene: TRBJ2-4; clone size: .; V gene: TRBV12-3/TRBV12-4; D gene: TRBD1; CDR3 length: 13; CDR3 DNA: TGTGCCAGCACCCCTGCAGGGGGAGACATTCAGTACTTC; CDR3 protein: CASTPAGGDIQYF
J gene: TRBJ2-3; clone size: .; V gene: TRBV20-1; D gene: .; CDR3 length: 11; CDR3 DNA: TGCAGTGCTAGAGAGGTTGATACGCAGTATTTT; CDR3 protein: CSAREVDTQYF
J gene: TRBJ2-1; clone size: many; V gene: TRBV6-1; D gene: TRBD2; CDR3 length: 16; CDR3 DNA: TGTGCCAGCAGGGGACTAGCGGGAGGGCCGGGCAATGAGCAGTTCTTC; CDR3 protein: CASRGLAGGPGNEQFF
J gene: TRBJ2-1; clone size: many; V gene: TRBV6-5; D gene: .; CDR3 length: 15; CDR3 DNA: TGTGCCAGCAGTTACTCTCGGACCAGAAATGGGGAGCAGTTCTTC; CDR3 protein: CASSYSRTRNGEQFF
J gene: TRBJ2-2; clone size: .; V gene: TRBV3-1; D gene: .; CDR3 length: 13; CDR3 DNA: TGTGCCAGCAGCCTGGGGGCAGGCGGGGAGCTGTTTTTT; CDR3 protein: CASSLGAGGELFF
J gene: TRBJ2-5; clone size: many; V gene: TRBV29-1; D gene: TRBD2; CDR3 length: 12; CDR3 DNA: TGCAGCGTTGCCACTAGCGAAGAGACCCAGTACTTC; CDR3 protein: CSVATSEETQYF
J gene: TRBJ2-5; clone size: many; V gene: TRBV10-3; D gene: TRBD2; CDR3 length: 16; CDR3 DNA: TGTGCCATCAGTGGCATGTTAGCGGGAGGGAGAGAGACCCAGTACTTC; CDR3 protein: CAISGMLAGGRETQYF
J gene: TRBJ1-3; clone size: .; V gene: TRBV7-8; D gene: .; CDR3 length: 14; CDR3 DNA: TGTGCCAGCAGCTTAGTGACCGCTGGAAACACCATATATTTT; CDR3 protein: CASSLVTAGNTIYF
J gene: TRBJ2-1; clone size: many; V gene: TRBV4-3; D gene: TRBD2; CDR3 length: 13; CDR3 DNA: TGCGCCAGCAGCCCAGGACTAGCCAGAGAGCAGTTCTTC; CDR3 protein: CASSPGLAREQFF
J gene: TRBJ2-1; clone size: many; V gene: TRBV4-1; D gene: .; CDR3 length: 16; CDR3 DNA: TGCGCCAGCAGCCAGAAGCCCGCCGAGTCGTACAATGAGCAGTTCTTC; CDR3 protein: CASSQKPAESYNEQFF